The clone carrying this T cell receptor beta chain was detected only once. The antigen is undetermined. This sample is drawn from a study of cytomegalovirus exposure and HLA in healthy donors. Study-level background: In a previous analysis, approximately 110 million unique TCR beta sequences were found from some 180 million T cells. The Caucasian-associated ancestry cluster held around four fifths of a few hundred genotyped donors. Regarding the study as a whole: Listed as cytomegalovirus-associated were 150 or so TCR beta chains. CMV serostatus was the only immune exposure information that was available.

Deletions cut 2 bases from V and 1 base from J, with 6 bases between. The CDR3 spans 14 residues. Per germline, CDR1 KGHSH and CDR2 LQKENI. PCR involved 60 Vbeta and 13 Jbeta primers. The method was immunoSEQ multiplex PCR; TCRdb's version includes in-frame clones alone and lacks a portion of them. The sample yields around 210,000 clones, 60% to 80% seen once. The sequenced sample consisted of PBMCs. This TCR derives from a woman aged 30 to 39 in good health and CMV-seronegative. V usage is TRBV18 and J usage is TRBJ2-1; D ambiguous. The CDR3: CASSPTRSYNEQFF. The CDR3 bases are TGTGCCAGCTCACCAACGAGATCCTACAATGAGCAGTTCTTC.